This T cell receptor (beta chain) is from a study of blood T cell repertoires in COVID-19. Study-wide background: The United States, Italy and Spain were the sources of the acute and convalescent COVID-19 samples. The analysed material was cDNA or gDNA that came from T cells, B-cell-depleted T cells, or PBMCs.

Under the authors' procedure: Quantification of nucleated cells was approximated via reference gene primer amplification. Some clones are missing from TCRdb's copy, which holds only in-frame ones; the method was immunoSEQ multiplex PCR. V and J calls and clone size are given by that table; D and trimming were obtained from the DNA. The sample contains fewer than 200,000 clones, about 80% of which appear only once. This clone has just a few counts. The sequencing sample was made of peripheral blood. The TCR was taken from a woman at least 80 years old with acute or convalescent COVID-19.

CDR3 sequence (DNA): TGTGCCAGCTCACCACCCACCGGGACTAGCCAAAACAATGAGCAGTTCTTC. Translated: CASSPPTGTSQNNEQFF. The rearrangement links TRBV18 to TRBJ2-1, with TRBD2 identical over 9 bases. The germline V gene has CDR1 KGHSH and CDR2 LQKENI. CDR3 size: 17 residues. Trimming cost V 0 bases and J 5 bases; bases outside gene matches: 8.